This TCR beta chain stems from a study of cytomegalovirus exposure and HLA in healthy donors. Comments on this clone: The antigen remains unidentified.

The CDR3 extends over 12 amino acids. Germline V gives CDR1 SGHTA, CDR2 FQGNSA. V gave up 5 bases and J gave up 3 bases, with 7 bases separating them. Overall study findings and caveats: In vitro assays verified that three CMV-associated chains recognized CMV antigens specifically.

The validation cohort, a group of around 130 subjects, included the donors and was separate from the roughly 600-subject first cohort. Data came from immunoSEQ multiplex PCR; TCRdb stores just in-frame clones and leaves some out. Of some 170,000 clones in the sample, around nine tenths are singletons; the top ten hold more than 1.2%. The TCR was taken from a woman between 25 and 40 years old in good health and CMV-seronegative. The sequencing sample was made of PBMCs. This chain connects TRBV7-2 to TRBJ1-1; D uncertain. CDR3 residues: CASSQSDTEAFF. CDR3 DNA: TGTGCCAGCAGCCAGTCAGACACTGAAGCTTTCTTT.